This is a list of T cell receptor beta chains from one sample in a study of CD8+ T cells in alopecia areata. Only in-frame clones appear in the TCRdb table, and some are missing; sequencing was by immunoSEQ multiplex PCR. The sample contains about 270,000 clones, over 45% of which appear only once. Source: CD4+ T cells sorted from blood, taken at approximately week 52, from a patient treated with tofacitinib. These receptors came from a human donor with alopecia areata. The CDR3 runs from the conserved cysteine through the conserved F or W. Each record gives: D gene, V gene, J gene, clone size, CDR3 DNA, CDR3 protein. A D gene is named only where the DNA matches it firmly. Size is stated for part of the rows, as once, few or many counts, or as a class when the clone is expanded.

d_call: TRBD1
v_call: TRBV27
j_call: TRBJ1-5
clone_size: .
cdr3_nt: TGTGCCAGCAGTTCGGACAGGGGTCGCAATCAGCCCCAGCATTTT
cdr3_aa: CASSSDRGRNQPQHF

d_call: TRBD1
v_call: TRBV18
j_call: TRBJ2-5
clone_size: .
cdr3_nt: TGTGCCAGCTCACGTAAAGGGACAGACCAAGAGACCCAGTACTTC
cdr3_aa: CASSRKGTDQETQYF

d_call: .
v_call: TRBV9
j_call: TRBJ1-1
clone_size: .
cdr3_nt: TGTGCCAGCAGCTTTGGAGTTGGGGGGACTGAAGCTTTCTTT
cdr3_aa: CASSFGVGGTEAFF

d_call: .
v_call: TRBV7-8
j_call: TRBJ2-7
clone_size: .
cdr3_nt: TGTGCCAGCAGCCCACCGGGTTACGAGCAGTACTTC
cdr3_aa: CASSPPGYEQYF

d_call: TRBD2
v_call: TRBV5-1
j_call: TRBJ2-3
clone_size: .
cdr3_nt: TGCGCCAGCAGCGCGGGGGGCCCCACAGATACGCAGTATTTT
cdr3_aa: CASSAGGPTDTQYF

d_call: .
v_call: TRBV30
j_call: TRBJ1-2
clone_size: .
cdr3_nt: TGTGCCTGGAGTTGGCAGGATCACGGCTACACCTTC
cdr3_aa: CAWSWQDHGYTF

d_call: .
v_call: TRBV5-1
j_call: TRBJ2-1
clone_size: .
cdr3_nt: TGCGCCAGCAGCTTGACCCAATCCTACAATGAGCAGTTCTTC
cdr3_aa: CASSLTQSYNEQFF

d_call: .
v_call: TRBV9
j_call: TRBJ2-2
clone_size: once
cdr3_nt: TGTGCCAGCAGCGTATCGACAGGCCTCCGGACCGGGGAGCTGTTTTTT
cdr3_aa: CASSVSTGLRTGELFF

d_call: .
v_call: TRBV7-9
j_call: TRBJ2-3
clone_size: many
cdr3_nt: TGTGCCAGCAGCTTAGGGACAGATACGCAGTATTTT
cdr3_aa: CASSLGTDTQYF

d_call: TRBD2
v_call: TRBV19
j_call: TRBJ2-5
clone_size: .
cdr3_nt: TGTGCCAGTAGTCGGGGGGGCTTGAGATCCCAGTACTTC
cdr3_aa: CASSRGGLRSQYF

d_call: .
v_call: TRBV29-1
j_call: TRBJ2-1
clone_size: .
cdr3_nt: TGCAGCGTTAACGAAGCCGAGCAGTTCTTC
cdr3_aa: CSVNEAEQFF

d_call: .
v_call: TRBV7-2
j_call: TRBJ1-6
clone_size: .
cdr3_nt: TGTGCCAGCACCTCCACGACAGTTTATAATTCACCCCTCCACTTT
cdr3_aa: CASTSTTVYNSPLHF

d_call: .
v_call: TRBV13
j_call: TRBJ2-7
clone_size: .
cdr3_nt: TGTGCCAGCAGCCAGACAGGCAACTACGAGCAGTACTTC
cdr3_aa: CASSQTGNYEQYF

d_call: .
v_call: TRBV27
j_call: TRBJ2-2
clone_size: .
cdr3_nt: TGTGCCAGCAGTTACAACACCGGGGAGCTGTTTTTT
cdr3_aa: CASSYNTGELFF

d_call: TRBD1
v_call: TRBV2
j_call: TRBJ1-4
clone_size: few
cdr3_nt: TGTGCCAGCAGTGACCCGGGACAGGGTGGGAGCCAGGCAAAACTGTTTTTT
cdr3_aa: CASSDPGQGGSQAKLFF

d_call: .
v_call: TRBV4-3
j_call: TRBJ1-5
clone_size: .
cdr3_nt: TGCGCCAGCAGCCAAGAACGCGGTGATCAGCCCCAGCATTTT
cdr3_aa: CASSQERGDQPQHF

d_call: .
v_call: TRBV15
j_call: TRBJ1-3
clone_size: once
cdr3_nt: TGTGCCACCAGCAGAGATCGTACGTACTCTGGAAACACCATATATTTT
cdr3_aa: CATSRDRTYSGNTIYF

d_call: .
v_call: TRBV29-1
j_call: TRBJ2-7
clone_size: few
cdr3_nt: TGCAGCGCCCTGGAAGCATACGAGCAGTACTTC
cdr3_aa: CSALEAYEQYF

d_call: .
v_call: TRBV5-1
j_call: TRBJ1-3
clone_size: few
cdr3_nt: TGCGCCAGCAGCTCTCAGGGGACTCGTGACACCATATATTTT
cdr3_aa: CASSSQGTRDTIYF

d_call: .
v_call: TRBV5-1
j_call: TRBJ2-7
clone_size: .
cdr3_nt: TGCGCCAGCAGTGAAGTTTGGTACGAGCAGTACTTC
cdr3_aa: CASSEVWYEQYF

d_call: TRBD1
v_call: TRBV7-3
j_call: TRBJ1-6
clone_size: .
cdr3_nt: TGTGCCAGCAGCTTGGGGACAGGAACCAATTCACCCCTCCACTTT
cdr3_aa: CASSLGTGTNSPLHF

d_call: .
v_call: TRBV7-6
j_call: TRBJ1-6
clone_size: .
cdr3_nt: TGTGCCAGCAGCCAAGACATAACAACTGATAATTCACCCCTCCACTTT
cdr3_aa: CASSQDITTDNSPLHF

d_call: TRBD2
v_call: TRBV4-1
j_call: TRBJ2-7
clone_size: once
cdr3_nt: TGCGCCAGCAGCCAAGGGCTAGCGGGGGGCTACGAGCAGTACTTC
cdr3_aa: CASSQGLAGGYEQYF

d_call: TRBD2
v_call: TRBV4-2
j_call: TRBJ2-7
clone_size: .
cdr3_nt: TGTGCCAGCAGCCAATCATCCACCGGACTAGCCTCCTACGAGCAGTACTTC
cdr3_aa: CASSQSSTGLASYEQYF

d_call: .
v_call: TRBV30
j_call: TRBJ1-1
clone_size: .
cdr3_nt: TGTGTCTGCGACAAGGTACAAGCTTTCTTT
cdr3_aa: CVCDKVQAFF

d_call: .
v_call: TRBV5-1
j_call: TRBJ2-3
clone_size: .
cdr3_nt: TGCGCCAGCAGCCCAGGGACCGGCACAGATACGCAGTATTTT
cdr3_aa: CASSPGTGTDTQYF

d_call: .
v_call: TRBV5-1
j_call: TRBJ2-1
clone_size: .
cdr3_nt: TGCGCCAGCACCCGAGGGCAGTCCTACAATGAGCAGTTCTTC
cdr3_aa: CASTRGQSYNEQFF

d_call: .
v_call: TRBV29-1
j_call: TRBJ2-5
clone_size: .
cdr3_nt: TGCAGCGTTGAAGTTGGGCAAGAGACCCAGTACTTC
cdr3_aa: CSVEVGQETQYF

d_call: .
v_call: TRBV29-1
j_call: TRBJ2-2
clone_size: .
cdr3_nt: TGCAGCGTTGTTTCATTTGGGACCGGGGAGCTGTTTTTT
cdr3_aa: CSVVSFGTGELFF

d_call: .
v_call: TRBV5-1
j_call: TRBJ2-1
clone_size: .
cdr3_nt: TGCGCCAGCAGCTTGGAGAGCCAGGTTAATGAGCAGTTCTTC
cdr3_aa: CASSLESQVNEQFF

d_call: .
v_call: TRBV5-1
j_call: TRBJ1-5
clone_size: .
cdr3_nt: TGCGCCAGCAGCTTGGTCCCGGATAGCAATCAGCCCCAGCATTTT
cdr3_aa: CASSLVPDSNQPQHF

d_call: .
v_call: TRBV29-1
j_call: TRBJ2-7
clone_size: .
cdr3_nt: TGCAGCGTTGGCAAGGGGAGATACGAGCAGTACTTC
cdr3_aa: CSVGKGRYEQYF

d_call: .
v_call: TRBV5-4
j_call: TRBJ2-3
clone_size: .
cdr3_nt: TGTGCCAGCAGCTTGATGTCAGGGGCCACAGATACGCAGTATTTT
cdr3_aa: CASSLMSGATDTQYF

d_call: .
v_call: TRBV19
j_call: TRBJ1-5
clone_size: .
cdr3_nt: TGTGCCAGTAGTACTGAGAGCAATCAGCCCCAGCATTTT
cdr3_aa: CASSTESNQPQHF

d_call: .
v_call: TRBV5-1
j_call: TRBJ2-3
clone_size: few
cdr3_nt: TGCGCCAGCAGCTTGCGGGGGATGGGAACAGATACGCAGTATTTT
cdr3_aa: CASSLRGMGTDTQYF

d_call: .
v_call: TRBV29-1
j_call: TRBJ2-1
clone_size: .
cdr3_nt: TGCAGCGTTGGAGGTGCCAGTCCCAACAATGAGCAGTTCTTC
cdr3_aa: CSVGGASPNNEQFF

d_call: TRBD2
v_call: TRBV9
j_call: TRBJ2-5
clone_size: .
cdr3_nt: TGTGCCAGCAGCGCCAGCGGGGGCCAAGAGACCCAGTACTTC
cdr3_aa: CASSASGGQETQYF

d_call: .
v_call: TRBV7-2
j_call: TRBJ2-5
clone_size: .
cdr3_nt: TGTGCCAGCAGCTCCTACCCACTCAGGGGAGAGACCCAGTACTTC
cdr3_aa: CASSSYPLRGETQYF

d_call: TRBD1
v_call: TRBV2
j_call: TRBJ2-7
clone_size: few
cdr3_nt: TGTGCCAGCAGTGACGGGACAGTTCCCTACGAGCAGTACTTC
cdr3_aa: CASSDGTVPYEQYF

d_call: .
v_call: TRBV5-1
j_call: TRBJ2-4
clone_size: once
cdr3_nt: TGCGCCAGCAGCTTAGGGGGTCCCCCTGACGGTGGGTACTTC
cdr3_aa: CASSLGGPPDGGYF

d_call: TRBD1
v_call: TRBV11-2
j_call: TRBJ2-7
clone_size: few
cdr3_nt: TGTGCCAGCAGCTTAGTGGGACAGGGTTACGAGCAGTACTTC
cdr3_aa: CASSLVGQGYEQYF

d_call: .
v_call: TRBV6-5
j_call: TRBJ1-3
clone_size: .
cdr3_nt: TGTGCCAGCAGTTACGCGGGAGGAAACACCATATATTTT
cdr3_aa: CASSYAGGNTIYF

d_call: TRBD2
v_call: TRBV7-2
j_call: TRBJ2-1
clone_size: few
cdr3_nt: TGTGCCAGCAGCCGCGGGGGTACCTCCTACAATGAGCAGTTCTTC
cdr3_aa: CASSRGGTSYNEQFF

d_call: .
v_call: TRBV4-2
j_call: TRBJ2-7
clone_size: few
cdr3_nt: TGTGCCAGCAGCCGGAGCGCAACCTACGAGCAGTACTTC
cdr3_aa: CASSRSATYEQYF

d_call: .
v_call: TRBV2
j_call: TRBJ1-1
clone_size: few
cdr3_nt: TGTGCCAGCACTGTCTCCTCCTTCTTGGAAGCTTTCTTT
cdr3_aa: CASTVSSFLEAFF

d_call: .
v_call: TRBV14
j_call: TRBJ2-2
clone_size: .
cdr3_nt: TGTGCCAGCAGCCAGGGACGGGGGTACACCGGGGAGCTGTTTTTT
cdr3_aa: CASSQGRGYTGELFF